This TCR beta chain is drawn from a study of Graves' ophthalmopathy and Graves' hyperthyroidism. The CDR3 is made up of 13 amino acids. V was cut by 0 bases and J by 5 bases, with 7 bases left in between. The germline gives CDR1 LGHNA, CDR2 YSLEER. RNA transcripts were the template, and TCR beta CDR3 regions were amplified from them. After a first-round RT-PCR with HTBI primers, a second-round multiplex PCR was run. TCRdb reprocessed the multiplex PCR reads with MiXCR, giving one entry per CDR3 protein. Among around 400,000 distinct CDR3 sequences listed, approximately 16% were seen once. This clonotype has a count of ten or more.

The chain recombines TRBV4-3 with TRBJ1-1; tentative D call: TRBD1 (5 bases). The sequencing sample was made of peripheral blood. This clonotype was obtained from a woman aged 18-30 years with Graves' ophthalmopathy. The CDR3 protein is CASSQDGGTEAFF. The CDR3 nucleotides read TGCGCCAGCAGCCAAGATGGGGGGACTGAAGCTTTCTTT.